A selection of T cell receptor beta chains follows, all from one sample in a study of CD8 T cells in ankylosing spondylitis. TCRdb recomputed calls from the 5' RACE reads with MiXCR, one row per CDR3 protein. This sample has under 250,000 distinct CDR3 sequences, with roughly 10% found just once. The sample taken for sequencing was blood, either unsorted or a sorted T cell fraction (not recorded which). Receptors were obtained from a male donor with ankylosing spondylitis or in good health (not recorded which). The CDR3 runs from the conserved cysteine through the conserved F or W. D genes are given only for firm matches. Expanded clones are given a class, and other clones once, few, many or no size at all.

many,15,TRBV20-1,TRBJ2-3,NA,TGCAGTGCTAGTCTGAGCGCGCGACTCACAGATACGCAGTATTTT,CSASLSARLTDTQYF
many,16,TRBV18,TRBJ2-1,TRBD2,TGTGCCAGCTCACCACCCCTTGGGGGGGGCTACAATGAGCAGTTCTTC,CASSPPLGGGYNEQFF
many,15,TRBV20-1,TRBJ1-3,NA,TGCAGTGCTAGAGGCCCTACTCCTACTCCGAACACCATATATTTT,CSARGPTPTPNTIYF
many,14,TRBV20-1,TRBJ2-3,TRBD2,TGCAGTGCTAGGACTAGCGGGGGTCAAGATACGCAGTATTTT,CSARTSGGQDTQYF
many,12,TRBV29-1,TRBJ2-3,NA,TGCAGCGTTGAAAGGGGGGGGGATACGCAGTATTTT,CSVERGGDTQYF
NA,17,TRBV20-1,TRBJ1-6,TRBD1,TGCAGTGCTAGAGCTACGCTAGGACAGGGTGGTAATTCACCCCTCCACTTT,CSARATLGQGGNSPLHF
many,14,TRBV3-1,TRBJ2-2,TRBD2,TGTGCCAGCACCCATAGCGGGAGCACCGGGGAGCTGTTTTTT,CASTHSGSTGELFF
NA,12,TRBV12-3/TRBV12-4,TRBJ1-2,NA,TGTGCCAGCAGCCTATCTAACTATGGCTACATCTTC,CASSLSNYGYIF
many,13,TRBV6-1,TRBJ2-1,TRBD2,TGTGCCAGTAGCGGGGGGGCTTACAATGAGCAGTTCTTC,CASSGGAYNEQFF
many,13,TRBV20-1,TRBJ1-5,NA,TGCAGTGCCTCCTCAGGGTTCCTTCAGCCCCAGCATTTT,CSASSGFLQPQHF
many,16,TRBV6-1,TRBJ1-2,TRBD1,TGTGCCAGCGGCGGGGACAGGGGCGCAGTTCGCTATGGCTACACCTTC,CASGGDRGAVRYGYTF